The clone carrying this T cell receptor (beta chain) was counted only a few times. Its specificity is unknown. The sample originates from a study of T cell repertoires in cytomegalovirus infection. Study background: Recently identified HLA-C-restricted and well-studied HLA-B-restricted CMV epitopes were used.

Study-level points and caveats: Adding up the frequency of public TCR beta families identified people who carried CMV plus the relevant HLA.

TCRdb re-analysed the reads in MiXCR, keeping a single row per CDR3 protein. Of hundreds of thousands of distinct CDR3 sequences listed, about a third were seen once; the top ten hold around 15%. This CDR3 spans 13 amino acids. The germline V gene has CDR1 LNHDA and CDR2 SQIVND (reference sequence). Trimming took off 7 bases at V and 5 bases at J, with 14 bases between the two ends. The V gene is TRBV19, the J gene TRBJ1-1; unclear D gene. The sequenced sample was cultured CD8+ T cells from PBMCs, obtained from culture after CMV antigen stimulation. This clonotype was obtained from a human donor in good health (CMV status not recorded). Some clones in this sample may be carry-over from other donors' samples. The CDR3: CASKSQGWTEAFF. The CDR3 nucleotides are TGTGCCAGTAAATCTCAAGGGTGGACTGAAGCTTTCTTT.